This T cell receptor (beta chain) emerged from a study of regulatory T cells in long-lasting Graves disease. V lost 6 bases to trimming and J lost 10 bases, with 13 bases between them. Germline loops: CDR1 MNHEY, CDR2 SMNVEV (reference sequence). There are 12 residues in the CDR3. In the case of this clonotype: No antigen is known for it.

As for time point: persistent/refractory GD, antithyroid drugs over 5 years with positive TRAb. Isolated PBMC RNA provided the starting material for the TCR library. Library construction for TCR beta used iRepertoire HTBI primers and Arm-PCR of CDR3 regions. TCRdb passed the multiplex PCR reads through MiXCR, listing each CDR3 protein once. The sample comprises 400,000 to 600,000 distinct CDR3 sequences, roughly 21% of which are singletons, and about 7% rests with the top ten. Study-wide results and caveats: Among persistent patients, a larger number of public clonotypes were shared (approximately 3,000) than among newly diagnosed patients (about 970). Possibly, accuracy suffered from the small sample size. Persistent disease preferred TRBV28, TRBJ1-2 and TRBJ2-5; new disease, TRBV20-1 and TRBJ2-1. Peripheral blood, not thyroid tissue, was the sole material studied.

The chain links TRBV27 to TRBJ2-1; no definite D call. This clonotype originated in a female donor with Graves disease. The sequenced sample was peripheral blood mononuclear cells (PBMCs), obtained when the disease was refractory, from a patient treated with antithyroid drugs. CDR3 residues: CASRPKAGEQFF. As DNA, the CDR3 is TGTGCCAGCAGGCCCAAAGCCGGGGAGCAGTTCTTC.